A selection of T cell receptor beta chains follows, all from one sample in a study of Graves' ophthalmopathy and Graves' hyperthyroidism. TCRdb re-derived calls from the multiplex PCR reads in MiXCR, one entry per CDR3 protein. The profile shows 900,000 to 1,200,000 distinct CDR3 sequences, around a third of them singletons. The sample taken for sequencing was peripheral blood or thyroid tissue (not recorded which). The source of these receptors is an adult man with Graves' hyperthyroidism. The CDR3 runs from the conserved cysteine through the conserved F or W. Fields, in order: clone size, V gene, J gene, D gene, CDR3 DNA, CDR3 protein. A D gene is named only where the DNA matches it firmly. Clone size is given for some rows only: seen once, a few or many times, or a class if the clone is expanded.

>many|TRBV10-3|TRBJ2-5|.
TGTGCCATCAGGCCCACCGATACAGGGACAGAGACCCAGTACTTC
CAIRPTDTGTETQYF
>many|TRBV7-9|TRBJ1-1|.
TGTGCCAGCAGCTCGGGGTCGAACACTGAAGCTTTCTTT
CASSSGSNTEAFF
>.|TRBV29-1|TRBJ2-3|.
TGCAGCGTTGCCATCAGTGGATCGGATACGCAGTATTTT
CSVAISGSDTQYF
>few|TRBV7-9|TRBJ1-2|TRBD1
TGTGCCAGCAGCCCTGCCGGGACAGCTGACGGTGGCTACACCTTC
CASSPAGTADGGYTF
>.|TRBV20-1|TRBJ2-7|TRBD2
TGCAGTACCCCGAAGTTTCGCGGGAGCGACGAGCAGTACTTC
CSTPKFRGSDEQYF
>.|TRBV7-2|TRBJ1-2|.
TGTGCCAGCAGCTTACAGGGTCGGGCAGAGGACTACACCTTC
CASSLQGRAEDYTF
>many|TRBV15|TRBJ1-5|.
TGTGCCACCAGCAGGGGGGGGGCCCTATCCAATCAGCCCCAGCATTTT
CATSRGGALSNQPQHF
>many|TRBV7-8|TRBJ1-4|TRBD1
TGTGCCAGCAGCCCGAGGACAGGGACAAATGAAAAACTGTTTTTT
CASSPRTGTNEKLFF
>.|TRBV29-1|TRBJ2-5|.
TGCAGCGCGTTTCTACCCGGGGAGACCCAGTACTTC
CSAFLPGETQYF
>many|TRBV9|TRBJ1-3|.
TGTGCCAGCAGCGTATCGGAAGGGGTTGGAAACACCATATATTTT
CASSVSEGVGNTIYF
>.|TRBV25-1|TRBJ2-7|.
TGTGCCAGCAGTGAGTCAGGCAGGGGCTACGAGCAGTACTTC
CASSESGRGYEQYF
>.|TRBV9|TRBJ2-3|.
TGTGCCAGCAGCAATACAGGGACAGATACGCAGTATTTT
CASSNTGTDTQYF
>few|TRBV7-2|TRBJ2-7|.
TGTGCCAGCAGTTCTCCGGGCCACGAGCAGTACTTC
CASSSPGHEQYF
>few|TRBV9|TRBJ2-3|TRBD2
TGTGCCAGCAGCGTAGATCCAGCGGGAGTGGGAGATACGCAGTATTTT
CASSVDPAGVGDTQYF
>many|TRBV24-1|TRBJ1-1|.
TGTGCCACCAGTGATTACAGGGCCACTGAAGCTTTCTTT
CATSDYRATEAFF
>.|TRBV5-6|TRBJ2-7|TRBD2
TGTGCCAGCAACCGACAGGGCTCGAGCGGGAGGTACGAGCAGTACTTC
CASNRQGSSGRYEQYF
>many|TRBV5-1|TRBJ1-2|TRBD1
TGCGCCAGCAGCTTGTTGACAGGGGAAGGCTATGGCTACACCTTC
CASSLLTGEGYGYTF
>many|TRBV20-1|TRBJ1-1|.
TGCAGTGCTAGAGAAAGTGGACCCGACACTGAAGCTTTCTTT
CSARESGPDTEAFF
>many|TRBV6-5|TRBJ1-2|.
TGTGCCAGCAGTTACTCAGGGAGGAATGGCTACACCTTC
CASSYSGRNGYTF
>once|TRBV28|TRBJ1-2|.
TGTGCCAGCACCTCGGGGCGGTATGGCTACACCTTC
CASTSGRYGYTF
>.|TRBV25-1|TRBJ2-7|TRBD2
TGTGCCAGCAAAGGAGCGGGAGTAGGCAACGAGCAGTACTTC
CASKGAGVGNEQYF
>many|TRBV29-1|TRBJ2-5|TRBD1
TGCAGCGTTGCCGGCACCTCTGGTGACAGGGGAGGTGAGACCCAGTACTTC
CSVAGTSGDRGGETQYF
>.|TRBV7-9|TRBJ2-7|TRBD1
TGTGCCAGCAGCCAAGGAGGGACAGGGGACTCCTACGAGCAGTACTTC
CASSQGGTGDSYEQYF
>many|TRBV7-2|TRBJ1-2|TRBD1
TGTGCCAGCAGCGCCCAGACAGGGTCCGGTGGCTACACCTTC
CASSAQTGSGGYTF
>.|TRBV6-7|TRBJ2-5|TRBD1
TGTGCCAGCAGTTCGGCGGACAGGGTTGGGACCCAGTACTTC
CASSSADRVGTQYF
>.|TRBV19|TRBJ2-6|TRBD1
TGTGCCAGTAGTATAGCGGACAGGGCTGGGGCCAACGTCCTGACTTTC
CASSIADRAGANVLTF
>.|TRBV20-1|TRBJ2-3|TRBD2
TGCAGTGCCTCGCCGGGGGGATCAGATACGCAGTATTTT
CSASPGGSDTQYF
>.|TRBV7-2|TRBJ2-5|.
TGTGCCGGCAGCTTAGCTCGGTTGGGCTTCAATCCCCAAGAGACCCGGTACTTC
CAGSLARLGFNPQETRYF
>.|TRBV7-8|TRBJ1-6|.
TGTGCCAGCAGCTTAGAGCTGGGGAGCTCACCCCTCCACTTT
CASSLELGSSPLHF
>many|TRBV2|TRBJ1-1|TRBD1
TGTGCCGGGGCAGGGGGTCCGACTGAAGCTTTCTTT
CAGAGGPTEAFF
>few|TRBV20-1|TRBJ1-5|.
TGCAGTGCTCCGACCATCCACGGGGGAAATAGCAATCAGCCCCAGCATTTT
CSAPTIHGGNSNQPQHF
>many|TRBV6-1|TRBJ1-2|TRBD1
TGTGCCAGCAGTGTGGACAGGGGCTCCTCGAACGGCTACACCTTC
CASSVDRGSSNGYTF
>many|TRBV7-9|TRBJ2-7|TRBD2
TGTGCCAGCAGCCCGAGACTAGCGGGGTTCTCCTACGAGCAGTACTTC
CASSPRLAGFSYEQYF
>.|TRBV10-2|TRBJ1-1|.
TGCGCCAGCTTTGAAGGGGTGAACACTGAAGCTTTCTTT
CASFEGVNTEAFF
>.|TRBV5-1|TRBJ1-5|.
TGCGCCAGCAGCTTGGTGAAGGGTAATCAGCCCCAGCATTTT
CASSLVKGNQPQHF
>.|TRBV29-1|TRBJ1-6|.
TGCAGCTCACGGGAGAGCTCCTATAATTCACCCCTCCACTTT
CSSRESSYNSPLHF
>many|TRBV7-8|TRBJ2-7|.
TGTGCCAGCAGCTTAGGGCAGGTAAACTACGAGCAGTACTTC
CASSLGQVNYEQYF
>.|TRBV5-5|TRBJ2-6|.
TGTGCCAGCAGACTATCCGGGACATTCAGCTCTGGGGCCAACGTCCTGACTTTC
CASRLSGTFSSGANVLTF
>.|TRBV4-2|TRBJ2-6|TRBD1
TGTGCCAGCAGCTTAAGAGGGACAGGGGGCAGCTCTGGGGCCAACGTCCTGACTTTC
CASSLRGTGGSSGANVLTF
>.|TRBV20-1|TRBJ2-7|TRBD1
TGCAGTGCTAGAGATGTGGGGACAGGGGGCTGGGAGCAGTACTTC
CSARDVGTGGWEQYF
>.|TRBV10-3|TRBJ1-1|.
TGTGCCATCAAGCCGAACACTGAAGCTTTCTTT
CAIKPNTEAFF
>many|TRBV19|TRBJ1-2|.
TGTGCCAGTGGGTTTGGACATCAGCAGGATGGCTACACCTTC
CASGFGHQQDGYTF
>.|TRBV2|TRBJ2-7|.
TGTGCCAGCACTCGAGTACCGGGACTGCCCTACGAGCAGTACTTC
CASTRVPGLPYEQYF
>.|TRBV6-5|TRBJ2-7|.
TGTGCCAGCAGTTACCAAACAGAGCAGTACTTC
CASSYQTEQYF
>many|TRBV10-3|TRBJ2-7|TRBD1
TGTGCCATCAGAAACAGGGGTTCCTACGAGCAGTACTTC
CAIRNRGSYEQYF
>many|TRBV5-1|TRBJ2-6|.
TGCGCCAGCAGCTCGGGACTTTTCTCTGGGGCCAACGTCCTGACTTTC
CASSSGLFSGANVLTF
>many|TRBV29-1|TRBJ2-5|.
TGCAGCGTTGAATTTGGGTACCAAGAGACCCAGTACTTC
CSVEFGYQETQYF
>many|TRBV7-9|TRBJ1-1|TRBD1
TGTGCCAGCGGACAGGGACATGAAGCTTTCTTT
CASGQGHEAFF
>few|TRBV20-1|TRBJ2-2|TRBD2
TGCAGTGCTAAGACTAGCGGGGGGCCGGTGAACACCGGGGAGCTGTTTTTT
CSAKTSGGPVNTGELFF
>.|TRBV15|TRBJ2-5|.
TGTGCCACCAGCAGAGACTCACAGGCCCCCGAGGACCAGTACTTC
CATSRDSQAPEDQYF
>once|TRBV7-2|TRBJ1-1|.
TGTGCCAGCAGCGTTGTTGGTCGGGACTGGACTGAAGCTTTCTTT
CASSVVGRDWTEAFF
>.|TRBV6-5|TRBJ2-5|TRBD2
TGTGCCAGCAGTCCCCTAGCGGGGTTGGGAGAGACCCAGTACTTC
CASSPLAGLGETQYF
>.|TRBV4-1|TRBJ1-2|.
TGCGCCAGCAGCCAGAGCGTTAACTTAAACTATGGCTACACCTTC
CASSQSVNLNYGYTF